This T cell receptor (beta chain) was found in a study of human T cells and chemical hapten exposure. Study findings and constraints: In comparison with controls, expanded TCRs gave rise to a significantly larger number of large CDR3 similarity clusters.

The time point here: pre-sensitization, week 0. Treatment in this sample: therapeutic diphenylcyclopropenone sensitization with weekly scalp DPC. This clonotype showed up just a few times. Its antigen is not identified. One entry per CDR3 protein results from TCRdb running MiXCR on the RACE reads. The sample has tens of thousands of distinct CDR3 sequences, over 9.5% seen once; the top ten hold less than 6.5%. This specimen consisted of whole blood, obtained in connection with sensitization to the hapten diphenylcyclopropenone (DPC). The receptor was isolated from a man aged 25 to 40 with alopecia areata. Some clones in this sample may be carry-over from other donors' samples.

CDR3 bases: TGTGCCGGCGCCCAACTAGCGGGAGCCTACGGGGAGCTGTTTTTT. It is translated as CAGAQLAGAYGELFF. This sequence joins TRBV6-2 or TRBV6-3 and TRBJ2-2, with 11 bases lining up with TRBD2. Germline-derived CDR1 and CDR2 are MNHEY and SVGEGT. Trimming took 11 bases from V and 7 from J; bases not matched to a gene: 12. The CDR3 consists of 15 residues.